A selection of T cell receptor beta chains follows, all from one sample in a study of Graves' ophthalmopathy and Graves' hyperthyroidism. TCRdb re-analysed the multiplex PCR reads in MiXCR, keeping a single row per CDR3 protein. Counted here are a few hundred thousand distinct CDR3 sequences, approximately 21% occurring once; the ten biggest clones make up 3%. Sequenced sample: peripheral blood. Receptors were obtained from a woman aged 18-35 years with stable Graves' hyperthyroidism. Each CDR3 is given with its conserved first and last residue. The order of the fields is clone size, J gene, V gene, D gene, CDR3 protein, CDR3 DNA. A D gene is named only where the DNA matches it firmly. Clone size is stated in some rows and not others, as once, few, many or a class when expanded.

>-|TRBJ2-6|TRBV4-2|TRBD1
CASSHTRQGAPGANVLTF
TGTGCCAGCAGCCATACACGACAGGGGGCGCCTGGGGCCAACGTCCTGACTTTC
>many|TRBJ2-7|TRBV7-2|-
CASSLSGDHEQYF
TGTGCCAGCAGCTTATCCGGGGACCACGAGCAGTACTTC
>many|TRBJ1-1|TRBV24-1|-
CATSDLYLLWLWVTEAFF
TGTGCCACCAGTGATTTGTATCTCTTGTGGCTTTGGGTCACTGAAGCTTTCTTT
>many|TRBJ2-2|TRBV12-3/TRBV12-4|-
CASTPEGPPNTGELFF
TGTGCCAGCACCCCTGAAGGGCCCCCGAACACCGGGGAGCTGTTTTTT
>many|TRBJ1-6|TRBV30|-
CAWTAGWSPLHF
TGTGCCTGGACGGCAGGGTGGTCACCCCTCCACTTT
>-|TRBJ2-5|TRBV6-1|-
CAITSTGKVKETQYF
TGTGCCATCACCTCCACAGGGAAAGTTAAAGAGACCCAGTACTTC
>many|TRBJ2-2|TRBV19|-
CASSRSRVGGGELFF
TGTGCCAGTAGTAGATCTAGAGTCGGAGGCGGGGAGCTGTTTTTT
>-|TRBJ2-5|TRBV2|-
CASSEWERLTEGETQYF
TGTGCCAGCAGTGAATGGGAGCGACTCACCGAGGGGGAGACCCAGTACTTC
>few|TRBJ1-2|TRBV13|TRBD1
CASSLGTGEYGYTF
TGTGCCAGCAGCTTGGGGACAGGGGAGTATGGCTACACCTTC
>many|TRBJ2-5|TRBV24-1|TRBD2
CATSGVKGTSGQQETQYF
TGTGCCACCAGTGGTGTGAAGGGGACTAGCGGGCAGCAAGAGACCCAGTACTTC
>many|TRBJ2-4|TRBV11-2|TRBD2
CASSRTTSGSAKNIKYF
TGTGCCAGCAGCCGTACGACTAGCGGGAGCGCCAAAAACATTAAGTACTTC
>many|TRBJ1-1|TRBV4-1|TRBD1
CASSQGRMDRGRTEAFF
TGCGCCAGCAGCCAAGGCCGGATGGACAGGGGGCGCACTGAAGCTTTCTTT
>-|TRBJ2-7|TRBV15|-
CATSRDTAGFYEQYF
TGTGCCACCAGCAGAGATACGGCCGGGTTCTACGAGCAGTACTTC
>-|TRBJ2-7|TRBV10-3|TRBD2
CAIKTSGREGNEQYF
TGTGCCATCAAGACTAGCGGGAGGGAGGGTAACGAGCAGTACTTC
>many|TRBJ2-7|TRBV20-1|TRBD2
CSALYGGGTYEQYF
TGCAGTGCCCTCTATGGCGGGGGAACCTACGAGCAGTACTTC
>-|TRBJ2-3|TRBV6-2/TRBV6-3|-
CASSNSRLARSTDTQYF
TGTGCCAGCAGTAACTCTAGGCTAGCGCGGTCCACAGATACGCAGTATTTT
>many|TRBJ1-1|TRBV29-1|TRBD1
CSVRTGGNTEAFF
TGCAGCGTTAGGACAGGAGGGAACACTGAAGCTTTCTTT
>few|TRBJ2-5|TRBV18|-
CASSPKDPGAIRETQYF
TGTGCCAGCTCACCGAAGGATCCGGGGGCCATCAGAGAGACCCAGTACTTC
>many|TRBJ1-6|TRBV13|TRBD1
CASSLLQGAGSPLHF
TGTGCCAGCAGCTTATTACAGGGGGCTGGTTCACCCCTCCACTTT
>many|TRBJ2-7|TRBV9|-
CASSAGVLAGTYEQYF
TGTGCCAGCAGCGCCGGGGTACTGGCGGGGACGTACGAGCAGTACTTC
>-|TRBJ2-2|TRBV10-3|-
CAIRPGHTNTGELFF
TGTGCCATCAGGCCGGGACATACGAACACCGGGGAGCTGTTTTTT
>-|TRBJ1-3|TRBV2|TRBD1
CASSGDRGGNTIYF
TGTGCCAGCAGTGGCGACAGGGGAGGAAACACCATATATTTT
>once|TRBJ2-7|TRBV12-3/TRBV12-4|-
CASSFKGTVSYEQYF
TGTGCGAGCAGTTTTAAAGGTACGGTGTCCTACGAGCAGTACTTC
>-|TRBJ2-7|TRBV12-3/TRBV12-4|TRBD1
CASSKPGGEQYF
TGTGCCAGCAGTAAACCAGGGGGCGAGCAGTACTTC
>many|TRBJ2-2|TRBV7-6|TRBD2
CASSRTSGTNTGELFF
TGTGCCAGCAGCCGGACTAGCGGGACGAACACCGGGGAGCTGTTTTTT
>many|TRBJ2-7|TRBV28|TRBD2
CASSIRRTSVYEQYF
TGTGCCAGCAGTATACGCCGGACTAGCGTTTACGAGCAGTACTTC
>few|TRBJ2-5|TRBV12-3/TRBV12-4|-
CASSSTEGVETQYF
TGTGCCAGCAGCTCTACGGAGGGGGTTGAGACCCAGTACTTC
>-|TRBJ2-4|TRBV15|-
CATSTSWLQRKLNIQYF
TGTGCCACCAGCACCTCCTGGCTACAGAGAAAATTAAACATTCAGTACTTC
>many|TRBJ1-5|TRBV7-2|-
CASSFRRVGQPQHF
TGTGCCAGCAGCTTCCGCAGGGTGGGTCAGCCCCAGCATTTT
>many|TRBJ1-2|TRBV24-1|TRBD1
CATSDDRGRGNGYTF
TGTGCCACCAGTGACGACAGGGGCCGCGGGAATGGCTACACCTTC
>many|TRBJ2-3|TRBV7-2|-
CASSSTDTQYF
TGTGCCAGCAGCTCGACAGATACGCAGTATTTT
>few|TRBJ2-5|TRBV28|-
CASSRTRGWQETQYF
TGTGCCAGCAGCAGGACTAGGGGGTGGCAAGAGACCCAGTACTTC
>many|TRBJ2-7|TRBV6-2/TRBV6-3|-
CASSRQGEQYF
TGTGCCAGCAGCAGGCAAGGCGAGCAGTACTTC
>many|TRBJ2-2|TRBV11-2|-
CASHKGERDTGELFF
TGTGCCAGCCATAAGGGGGAGAGGGACACCGGGGAGCTGTTTTTT
>many|TRBJ1-3|TRBV6-1|-
CASSGGLTSGNTIYF
TGTGCCAGCAGTGGCGGGTTGACCTCTGGAAACACCATATATTTT
>many|TRBJ1-1|TRBV20-1|TRBD1
CSAAGTGEAFF
TGCAGTGCAGCCGGGACAGGGGAAGCTTTCTTT
>many|TRBJ2-7|TRBV20-1|TRBD2
CSAPPVAGTYEQYF
TGCAGTGCCCCCCCAGTAGCGGGAACCTACGAGCAGTACTTC
>many|TRBJ2-7|TRBV25-1|TRBD1
CASSEIQGAYEQYF
TGTGCCAGCAGTGAAATCCAGGGGGCGTACGAGCAGTACTTC
>many|TRBJ2-5|TRBV11-2|TRBD2
CASSSLVRGGAQETQYF
TGTGCCAGCAGCTCATTAGTCCGGGGGGGAGCTCAAGAGACCCAGTACTTC
>-|TRBJ2-5|TRBV6-1|TRBD2
CASRDGGLAARETQYF
TGTGCCAGCAGGGATGGGGGACTAGCGGCCAGAGAGACCCAGTACTTC
>-|TRBJ1-5|TRBV24-1|-
CATSDSTQPQHF
TGTGCCACCAGTGATTCTACGCAGCCCCAGCATTTT
>many|TRBJ1-5|TRBV7-3|-
CASSLTSKGPYSNQPQHF
TGTGCCAGCAGCTTAACGTCCAAAGGACCTTATAGCAATCAGCCCCAGCATTTT
>many|TRBJ2-2|TRBV24-1|-
CATRARGENANTGELFF
TGTGCCACCCGGGCCAGGGGAGAAAACGCGAACACCGGGGAGCTGTTTTTT
>-|TRBJ2-7|TRBV27|-
CASSFDQGYEQYF
TGTGCCAGCAGTTTCGACCAGGGCTACGAGCAGTACTTC
>many|TRBJ1-3|TRBV20-1|-
CSALPLRGPGNTIYF
TGCAGTGCCCTGCCGTTGCGAGGGCCTGGAAACACCATATATTTT
>many|TRBJ2-5|TRBV4-1|-
CASSQEGGAPETQYF
TGCGCCAGCAGCCAAGAAGGGGGAGCACCAGAGACCCAGTACTTC
>-|TRBJ2-7|TRBV18|TRBD1
CASSTSGQGISEQYF
TGTGCCAGCTCAACTTCGGGACAGGGGATATCCGAGCAGTACTTC
>many|TRBJ2-7|TRBV6-1|TRBD2
CASREGLAGLSYEQYF
TGTGCCAGCAGGGAGGGACTAGCGGGATTATCCTACGAGCAGTACTTC
>many|TRBJ1-2|TRBV7-2|TRBD1
CASSLAPGTVNYGYTF
TGTGCCAGCAGCTTAGCCCCGGGGACAGTTAACTATGGCTACACCTTC
>many|TRBJ2-5|TRBV9|-
CASSVREETQYF
TGTGCCAGCAGCGTCCGCGAAGAGACCCAGTACTTC